Listed here are 12 T cell receptor beta chains from one sample, sequenced in a study of blood T cells in healthy people across ages. For the second PCR, which ran for roughly 6 to 12 cycles, a sample-barcoded 5' primer and a J-beta primer mix were used. TCRdb reprocessed the 5' RACE reads with MiXCR, giving one entry per CDR3 protein. This table has hundreds of thousands of distinct CDR3 sequences, approximately 60% appearing once. Material: blood. The receptors come from a man aged 40-49 years in good health.

This clonotype was seen just once. V and J are TRBV11-2 and TRBJ1-2; 7 positions match TRBD1. V was pared by 0 bases and J by 10 bases, with 5 bases of the junction left unmatched. Germline values: CDR1 SGHAT, CDR2 FQNNGV. The CDR3 covers 13 residues. CDR3 bases: TGTGCCAGCAGCTTAGATCGGGACAGTACCTACACCTTC. Its protein is CASSLDRDSTYTF.

In DNA, the CDR3 is TGTGCCATCGGATCTGCCGGGGGGGCCGGAGATACGCAGTATTTT. Protein product: CAIGSAGGAGDTQYF. This chain joins TRBV10-3 and TRBJ2-3; 8 bases map to TRBD2. Germline-derived CDR1 and CDR2 are ENHRY and SYGVKD. This CDR3 has 15 residues. The V gene end was trimmed by 8 bases and the J gene end by 5 bases; junction bases not matched to a gene: 12.

The chain recombines TRBV3-1 with TRBJ2-7; 8 nucleotides match TRBD2. CDR1 and CDR2 from the germline V gene are LGHDT and YNNKEL (reference sequence). V trimming: 0 bases; J trimming: 4 bases; junction bases outside the gene matches: 2. CDR3 length equals 14 residues. The CDR3 loop is CASSQELAAYEQYF. In DNA form, the CDR3 reads TGTGCCAGCAGCCAAGAACTAGCGGCTTACGAGCAGTACTTC.

V is TRBV4-2 and J is TRBJ2-1, with TRBD2 identical over 12 bases. Germline V gives CDR1 LGHNA, CDR2 YNFKEQ. V lost 4 bases, J lost 8 bases, and 9 bases stayed unmatched. CDR3 length: 16 residues. The CDR3 here is CASSPVPSGGAYEQFF. The CDR3 DNA sequence: TGTGCCAGCAGCCCCGTACCTAGCGGGGGGGCCTATGAGCAGTTCTTC.

The CDR3 region is CSAPRAGARTDTQYF. DNA for the CDR3: TGCAGTGCTCCCAGAGCGGGAGCCCGCACAGATACGCAGTATTTT. This chain joins TRBV20-1 and TRBJ2-3; 8 bases are a match to TRBD2. The CDR3 runs 15 residues. V lost 5 bases and J lost 1; bases outside the gene matches: 8. The germline V gene has CDR1 DFQATT and CDR2 SNEGSKA (reference sequence).

The chain has TRBV20-1 and TRBJ2-5; possible D gene TRBD2, 5 bases. The V gene's germline CDR1 is DFQATT and CDR2 SNEGSKA (reference sequence). Between the trimmed V and J ends, which lost 6 bases and 0 bases, there was a span of 17 bases. The CDR3 loop spans 15 amino acids. CDR3 nucleotides: TGCAGTGCCGACCGCCGTACCGGGAACCAAGAGACCCAGTACTTC. Translating gives CSADRRTGNQETQYF.

The chain combines TRBV20-1 with TRBJ2-1; D unclear. The germline CDR1 and CDR2 sequences are DFQATT and SNEGSKA (reference sequence). CDR3 length: 11 amino acids. Trimming took off 2 bases at V and 9 bases at J, with 8 bases between the two ends. CDR3 DNA sequence: TGCAGTGCTAGATCAGCGACTGAGCAGTTCTTC. It is translated as CSARSATEQFF.

This clonotype was counted a few times. The rearrangement links TRBV10-3 to TRBJ2-5; D is unclear. The germline gives CDR1 ENHRY, CDR2 SYGVKD. The length of the CDR3 is 15 residues. V dropped 7 bases and J dropped 2 bases, with 17 bases sitting between them. DNA of the CDR3: TGTGCCATCAAGCAGACTCGTTCAAATCAAGAGACCCAGTACTTC. Translating it yields CAIKQTRSNQETQYF.

V and J are TRBV6-6 and TRBJ1-1; 7 positions agree with TRBD1. J was trimmed by 3 bases and V by 2 bases; bases with no gene match: 9. In germline, CDR1 is MNHNY, CDR2 SVGAGI (reference sequence). CDR3 length: 16 residues. The CDR3 here is CASSYPISQGYTEAFF. The CDR3 DNA reads TGTGCCAGCAGTTACCCGATTTCACAGGGGTACACTGAAGCTTTCTTT.

The V gene is TRBV9, the J gene TRBJ2-7; 8 nucleotides line up with TRBD1. The CDR3 is 15 amino acids. Trimming at V came to 0 bases and at J to 3 bases, leaving 5 bases not matched to a gene. Germline CDR1 reads SGDLS; CDR2 reads YYNGEE. The CDR3 spells CASSVDGTGYYEQYF. DNA for the CDR3: TGTGCCAGCAGCGTAGACGGGACAGGATACTACGAGCAGTACTTC. The full variable domain, rest sourced from reference TRBV9 and TRBJ2-7, is DSGVTQTPKHLITATGQRVTLRCSPRSGDLSVYWYQQSLDQGLQFLIQYYNGEERAKGNILERFSAQQFPDLHSELNLSSLELGDSALYFCASSVDGTGYYEQYFGPGTRLTVT.

This sequence joins TRBV7-2 and TRBJ2-7; 8 bases line up with TRBD2. V lost 5 bases, J lost 0 bases, and 6 bases stayed unmatched. The CDR3 spans 15 residues. Per germline, CDR1 SGHTA and CDR2 FQGNSA. This chain's CDR3 is CASSTRLASSYEQYF. CDR3 nucleotide sequence: TGTGCCAGCAGCACCCGACTAGCGTCCTCCTACGAGCAGTACTTC.

The chain has TRBV20-1 and TRBJ2-7; the D is unclear. Trimming removed 3 bases from V and 0 bases from J, with 9 bases in between. The CDR3 runs 13 residues. CDR1 and CDR2 (germline): DFQATT, SNEGSKA (reference sequence). CDR3 nucleotides: TGCAGTGCTAGCGGGCCGACCTCCTACGAGCAGTACTTC. This encodes CSASGPTSYEQYF.